This record covers a single T cell receptor (beta chain). As yet, its antigen is unknown. The data are from a study of early T cells in non-severe SARS-CoV-2 infection. In the study overall: Sequenced material consisted of bulk RNA (from unsorted whole blood), and chains were unpaired. Whole-study results and caveats: Matches to VDJdb favored anti-spike CD8 responses and missed private and CD4 specificities.

The V and J ends lost 2 bases and 3 bases respectively, with 7 bases between them. Germline loops: CDR1 MNHNY, CDR2 SVGAGI (reference sequence). This CDR3 comprises 14 residues. Each single cDNA molecule received a unique molecular identifier. TCRdb re-called the 5' RACE reads with MiXCR, one entry per CDR3 protein. Of about 33,000 distinct CDR3 sequences in the sample, 3.9% were seen once. The chain links TRBV6-6 to TRBJ2-2, with D uncertain. Input material: whole blood. The receptor was isolated from an adult who was a healthcare worker with PCR-confirmed SARS-CoV-2 infection or an uninfected control (not recorded which). CDR3 sequence: CASSYIRDTGELFF. DNA for the CDR3: TGTGCCAGCAGTTACATACGTGACACCGGGGAGCTGTTTTTT.